This is a list of T cell receptor beta chains from one sample in a study of CD8+ T cells in alopecia areata. Measured with immunoSEQ multiplex PCR; TCRdb has only the in-frame clones, and not every one. The table has 140,000 to 150,000 clones, about 60% seen once. Specimen: CD4+ T cells sorted from blood, collected at week 0. Every receptor here comes from a human donor with alopecia areata. CDR3s include the opening cysteine and the closing phenylalanine or tryptophan. D genes are given only for firm matches. The size of a clone is reported for some rows only, either as once, few or many, or as a class for expanded clones.

TRBJ2-5,few,TRBV30,TRBD2,TGTGCCTGGAGTGTTCGGGGGGGCCTGGAGACCCAGTACTTC,CAWSVRGGLETQYF
TRBJ2-2,few,TRBV29-1,TRBD1,TGCAGCGCGGACAGGGGCGCCGGGGAGCTGTTTTTT,CSADRGAGELFF
TRBJ1-4,-,TRBV4-2,-,TGTGCCAGCAGCCAAGGACTGGGAACGGAAAAACTGTTTTTT,CASSQGLGTEKLFF
TRBJ2-6,-,TRBV5-1,-,TGCGCCAGCAGCTTGGGCGGCCGGGCCAACGTCCTGACTTTC,CASSLGGRANVLTF
TRBJ2-7,-,TRBV7-8,-,TGTGCCAGCAGCTTAAGTCACGGCTACGAGCAGTACTTC,CASSLSHGYEQYF
TRBJ1-2,-,TRBV4-3,-,TGCGCCAGCAGTCAACAGGGTTCAGGTGGCTACACCTTC,CASSQQGSGGYTF
TRBJ2-2,-,TRBV6-5,TRBD1,TGTGCCAGCCAGACGACAGGGCTGTACACCGGGGAGCTGTTTTTT,CASQTTGLYTGELFF
TRBJ2-1,-,TRBV5-1,-,TGCGCCACCGCTCCGGGACAAACATACAATGAGCAGTTCTTC,CATAPGQTYNEQFF
TRBJ1-6,-,TRBV30,-,TGTGCCTGGAGTGTACAGACACCCCTCCACTTT,CAWSVQTPLHF
TRBJ2-1,few,TRBV7-9,TRBD2,TGTGCCAGCAGCTCCCCGGGTAGCGGGGGGGTCGATGAGCAGTTCTTC,CASSSPGSGGVDEQFF
TRBJ2-5,-,TRBV1,-,TGCACCAGCAGCCGTCTAGCGGGGGGGCCGAGGGAGACCCAGTACTTC,CTSSRLAGGPRETQYF
TRBJ2-7,-,TRBV29-1,-,TGCAGCGTTTCGTACGGGACGGGGCATTCCTACGAGCAGTACTTC,CSVSYGTGHSYEQYF
TRBJ2-1,-,TRBV18,TRBD1,TGTGCCAGCTCGCTCACAGGGGGCGCGTACAATGAGCAGTTCTTC,CASSLTGGAYNEQFF
TRBJ1-5,-,TRBV2,-,TGTGCCAGCTCACAAGGCGGCCAGGGCAATCAGCCCCAGCATTTT,CASSQGGQGNQPQHF
TRBJ1-2,-,TRBV19,TRBD1,TGTGCCAGTAGTATGGAGTCGGGACAGTCTTCTAACTATGGCTACACCTTC,CASSMESGQSSNYGYTF
TRBJ1-2,-,TRBV11-2,-,TGTGCCAGCAGCTTAAATGGGGTGAACACCTTC,CASSLNGVNTF
TRBJ2-7,-,TRBV29-1,TRBD1,TGCAGCGTTGGGGGACAGGGGCCCGACGAGCAGTACTTC,CSVGGQGPDEQYF
TRBJ1-1,-,TRBV2,-,TGTGCCAGCAGTGAGGGACGGCTCGGGGGGGCTTTCTTT,CASSEGRLGGAFF
TRBJ2-5,-,TRBV29-1,TRBD1,TGCAGCGTTCGGGGGCCACCGGGACAGGGAGAGACCCAGTACTTC,CSVRGPPGQGETQYF
TRBJ2-5,-,TRBV5-1,TRBD2,TGCGCCAGCAGCTTGGCCCCGGGGGGAGAGACCCAGTACTTC,CASSLAPGGETQYF
TRBJ2-1,-,TRBV5-1,-,TGCGCCAGCAGCGTTGGACGGAGCAATGAGCAGTTCTTC,CASSVGRSNEQFF
TRBJ2-1,once,TRBV5-4,-,TGTGCCAGCGGGCCCCGGCCGTTCTTC,CASGPRPFF
TRBJ2-3,-,TRBV28,-,TGTGCCAGCAGATACCGGGCGATAGATACGCAGTATTTT,CASRYRAIDTQYF
TRBJ1-2,-,TRBV7-8,TRBD1,TGTGCCAGCAGCTTGACAGGGGGCCAAGTTGGCTACACCTTC,CASSLTGGQVGYTF
TRBJ2-3,-,TRBV5-6,-,TGTGCCAGTGGGGCGAATGGGGATACGCAGTATTTT,CASGANGDTQYF
TRBJ2-7,few,TRBV6-5,-,TGTGCCAGCAGTTACACGGGGTCCTCCTACGAGCAGTACTTC,CASSYTGSSYEQYF
TRBJ2-5,-,TRBV27,TRBD1,TGTGCCAGCAGTTTCTCGGTACAGGGGAGAGAGACCCAGTACTTC,CASSFSVQGRETQYF
TRBJ2-2,few,TRBV10-3,TRBD2,TGTGCCAAAGGACTAGCGGGGTCCACCGGGGAGCTGTTTTTT,CAKGLAGSTGELFF
TRBJ1-2,few,TRBV5-4,-,TGTGCCAGCAGCCAGGACCAGTCTAACTATGGCTACACCTTC,CASSQDQSNYGYTF
TRBJ2-3,few,TRBV30,-,TGTGCCTGGAGTGCGGCCACAGATACGCAGTATTTT,CAWSAATDTQYF
TRBJ1-6,-,TRBV7-9,-,TGTGCCAGCACCCCAGGGGCTTTGTCTTCACCCCTCCACTTT,CASTPGALSSPLHF
TRBJ1-1,-,TRBV5-1,-,TGCGCCGGCAGCTTGCCAGGAGGACCGAACACTGAAGCTTTCTTT,CAGSLPGGPNTEAFF
TRBJ2-2,-,TRBV29-1,TRBD1,TGCAGCGTCCCCGGACAGGGTAACACCGGGGAGCTGTTTTTT,CSVPGQGNTGELFF
TRBJ2-7,few,TRBV2,-,TGTGCCAGCAGTCCCACCAGCGGAGCAGGGCAGTACTTC,CASSPTSGAGQYF
TRBJ2-7,few,TRBV21-1,-,TGTGCCAGCAGCCCCCGAACGTCGCGGGATTGG,CASSPRTSRDW
TRBJ1-2,-,TRBV11-3,-,TGTGCCAGCAGCTTAGCTTATAGCGGAGGCGGATCGGTCTATGGCTACACCTTC,CASSLAYSGGGSVYGYTF
TRBJ1-5,few,TRBV18,-,TGTGCCAGCTCACCAGAGGGAGTAGGGCAGCCCCAGCATTTT,CASSPEGVGQPQHF
TRBJ1-2,few,TRBV30,-,TGTGCCTGGAGTGGCCCCCAGGCCCAATATAACAGCTATGGCTACACCTTC,CAWSGPQAQYNSYGYTF
TRBJ2-1,few,TRBV29-1,TRBD2,TGCAGCGTTGAACCCCTAGCGGGGGTGGACAATGAGCAGTTCTTC,CSVEPLAGVDNEQFF
TRBJ2-5,-,TRBV27,-,TGTGCCAGCAGTTTACCCCCCGACCCCACCCAGTACTTC,CASSLPPDPTQYF
TRBJ1-1,few,TRBV5-1,-,TGCGCCAGCAGCTTGTCTGGGGGCGGCACTGAAGCTTTCTTT,CASSLSGGGTEAFF
TRBJ1-2,-,TRBV15,-,TGTGCCACCAGCAGAGATGCGGGGGCGCGGGGCTACACCTTC,CATSRDAGARGYTF
TRBJ2-1,once,TRBV4-3,-,TGCGCCAGCAGCCGCGACGGGGGACGTGAGCAGTTCTTC,CASSRDGGREQFF
TRBJ1-1,-,TRBV30,-,TGTGCCTGGAGTGGGACAAGAGCTTTCTTT,CAWSGTRAFF
TRBJ1-1,-,TRBV18,-,TGTGCCAGCTCGCCACAGAGAGATGAAGCTTTCTTT,CASSPQRDEAFF
TRBJ1-1,-,TRBV7-9,-,TGTGCCAGCAGCCGTGCTACAATGAACACTGAAGCTTTCTTT,CASSRATMNTEAFF
TRBJ2-4,-,TRBV30,TRBD2,TGTGCCTGGAGTGTGGCGGGGGGAATCCAAAACATTCAGTACTTC,CAWSVAGGIQNIQYF
TRBJ1-2,-,TRBV5-4,-,TGTGCCAGCAGCTCCGTGGGTAACTATGGCTACACCTTC,CASSSVGNYGYTF